This TCR beta chain was recorded in a study of blood T cells in healthy people across ages. Whole-study results and caveats: Per-million-T-cell TCR beta diversity fell roughly linearly with age.

Together with a sample-barcoded 5' primer, a J-beta primer mix was included in a second PCR lasting about 6 to 11 cycles. Via MiXCR, TCRdb re-called the 5' RACE reads, giving one row per CDR3 protein. Among 600,000 to 900,000 distinct CDR3 sequences listed, roughly 24% were seen once. The CDR3 has 12 residues. Germline V gene sequence: CDR1 SGHRS, CDR2 YFSETQ. V lost 2 bases to trimming and J lost 6 bases; unmatched junction nucleotides: 1. About this clonotype itself: Its antigen remains unknown.

This sample also belongs to another study, concerning T cells of mothers and their children.

The sequence was collected from a boy between 10 and 17 years old in good health. This chain links TRBV5-1 with TRBJ1-2, with 7 bases lining up with TRBD1. Sequenced: blood. CDR3: CASSLGQDGYTF. CDR3 sequence (DNA): TGCGCCAGCAGCTTAGGACAGGATGGCTACACCTTC.